Listed below are T cell receptor beta chains from one sample, sequenced in a study of PD-L1 blockade in urothelial cancer. The assay was immunoSEQ multiplex PCR, and TCRdb's table has in-frame clones only and misses some. The data hold around 130,000 clones, with roughly 80% observed a single time. The material sequenced was PBMCs, taken around atezolizumab (anti-PD-L1) treatment. These receptors all come from a middle-aged man with urothelial cancer. CDR3s include the opening cysteine and the closing phenylalanine or tryptophan. The order of the fields is clone size, D gene, V gene, J gene, CDR3 protein, CDR3 DNA. The D gene is left open where the match is weak. The size entry is marked missing in some rows and otherwise reads once, few, many or a size class.

>NA|TRBD1|TRBV27|TRBJ2-6
CASSAPGQGTGANVLTF
TGTGCCAGCAGTGCACCCGGACAGGGAACTGGGGCCAACGTCCTGACTTTC
>NA|TRBD1|TRBV7-9|TRBJ2-7
CASSLSGTVAEQYF
TGTGCCAGCAGCTTAAGTGGGACAGTCGCAGAGCAGTACTTC
>NA|NA|TRBV15|TRBJ2-2
CATSRTGLVTGELFF
TGTGCCACCAGCAGAACGGGACTCGTCACCGGGGAGCTGTTTTTT
>NA|NA|TRBV5-1|TRBJ2-3
CASSLTGYGTDTQYF
TGCGCCAGCAGCTTGACAGGGTATGGCACAGATACGCAGTATTTT
>NA|TRBD1|TRBV30|TRBJ1-1
CAWERQGVFDTEAFF
TGTGCCTGGGAGAGACAGGGGGTTTTCGACACTGAAGCTTTCTTT
>NA|TRBD1|TRBV9|TRBJ2-5
CASSVSTGKETQYF
TGTGCCAGCAGCGTATCGACAGGGAAAGAGACCCAGTACTTC
>NA|TRBD2|TRBV19|TRBJ2-7
CASAKTGLGTSASYEQYF
TGTGCCAGTGCGAAAACAGGGCTAGGGACTAGCGCCTCCTACGAGCAGTACTTC
>NA|NA|TRBV11-2|TRBJ2-5
CASSLDYSLRTQYF
TGTGCCAGCAGCTTAGATTATTCGTTGAGGACCCAGTACTTC
>NA|NA|TRBV7-9|TRBJ2-7
CASRGQTYEQYF
TGTGCCAGCAGAGGACAGACCTACGAGCAGTACTTC
>NA|TRBD1|TRBV7-2|TRBJ1-2
CASSPDRGSGYTF
TGTGCCAGCAGCCCCGACAGGGGGAGTGGCTACACCTTC
>NA|NA|TRBV19|TRBJ2-7
CASSIGTFSYEQYF
TGTGCCAGTAGTATTGGGACATTCTCCTACGAGCAGTACTTC
>few|TRBD1|TRBV4-1|TRBJ1-1
CASSQKPGQGANTEAFF
TGCGCCAGCAGCCAGAAACCGGGACAGGGGGCGAACACTGAAGCTTTCTTT
>NA|TRBD2|TRBV7-2|TRBJ2-1
CASSGGWLAGVTYNEQFF
TGTGCCAGCAGCGGAGGGTGGCTAGCGGGAGTCACCTACAATGAGCAGTTCTTC
>NA|NA|TRBV6-5|TRBJ2-7
CASSFGLSSYEQYF
TGTGCCAGCAGTTTTGGACTTAGCTCCTACGAGCAGTACTTC
>once|NA|TRBV7-2|TRBJ1-2
CASSPSDRTGYGYTF
TGTGCCAGCAGCCCTTCGGACAGAACAGGCTATGGCTACACCTTC
>NA|TRBD1|TRBV6-5|TRBJ1-2
CASSYSKQGKGYTF
TGTGCCAGCAGTTACTCGAAACAGGGGAAGGGCTACACCTTC